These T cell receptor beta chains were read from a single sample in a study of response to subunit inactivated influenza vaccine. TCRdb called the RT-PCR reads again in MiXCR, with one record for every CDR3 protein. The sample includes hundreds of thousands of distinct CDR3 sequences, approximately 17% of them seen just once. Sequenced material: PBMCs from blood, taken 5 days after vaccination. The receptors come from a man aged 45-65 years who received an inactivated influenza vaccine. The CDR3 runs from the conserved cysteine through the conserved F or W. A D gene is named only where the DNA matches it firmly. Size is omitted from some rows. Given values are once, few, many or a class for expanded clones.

CDR3 DNA: TGTCCCAGCTGCCGGAAGAACACTGAAGCTTTCTTT
CDR3 protein: CPSCRKNTEAFF
D gene: NA
V gene: TRBV7-9
clone size: NA
J gene: TRBJ1-1

CDR3 DNA: TGCAGCGTTGGGACAGGGCGCACAGATACGCAGTATTTT
CDR3 protein: CSVGTGRTDTQYF
D gene: TRBD1
V gene: TRBV29-1
clone size: few
J gene: TRBJ2-3

CDR3 DNA: TGTGCCAGCAGTGAGGGACAGGGTGCCTACAATGAGCAGTTCTTC
CDR3 protein: CASSEGQGAYNEQFF
D gene: TRBD1
V gene: TRBV6-1
clone size: few
J gene: TRBJ2-1

CDR3 DNA: TGCAGTGCGCCGGGTGGGATCCACACAGATACGCAGTATTTT
CDR3 protein: CSAPGGIHTDTQYF
D gene: NA
V gene: TRBV20-1
clone size: few
J gene: TRBJ2-3

CDR3 DNA: TGCAGTGCTAGAGTGGGAGGGACGGAGACCCAGTACTTC
CDR3 protein: CSARVGGTETQYF
D gene: TRBD2
V gene: TRBV20-1
clone size: few
J gene: TRBJ2-5

CDR3 DNA: TGTGCCAGCAGGGTGGTATGGACCGCCTACGAGCAGTACTTC
CDR3 protein: CASRVVWTAYEQYF
D gene: NA
V gene: TRBV6-1
clone size: few
J gene: TRBJ2-7

CDR3 DNA: TGTGCCAGCAGCTTGAACTTGGGACAGGGGCAAAACATTCAGTACTTC
CDR3 protein: CASSLNLGQGQNIQYF
D gene: TRBD1
V gene: TRBV7-2
clone size: few
J gene: TRBJ2-4

CDR3 DNA: TGCAGTGCTAAAGGGGGCAGTGGGGCCAACGTCCTGACTTTC
CDR3 protein: CSAKGGSGANVLTF
D gene: TRBD1
V gene: TRBV20-1
clone size: NA
J gene: TRBJ2-6

CDR3 DNA: TGTGCCAGCAGCTTAGGGGGGCCTGGAAGGAGCTCCTACGAGCAGTACTTC
CDR3 protein: CASSLGGPGRSSYEQYF
D gene: NA
V gene: TRBV7-9
clone size: few
J gene: TRBJ2-7

CDR3 DNA: TGTGCCAGCAGCACCTCAAGGGCGGTGGAGACCCAGTACTTC
CDR3 protein: CASSTSRAVETQYF
D gene: NA
V gene: TRBV5-5
clone size: NA
J gene: TRBJ2-5

CDR3 DNA: TGTGCCAGCAGCTTGACAGGGGTAGAGTATTCCGGGGAGCTGTTTTTT
CDR3 protein: CASSLTGVEYSGELFF
D gene: TRBD1
V gene: TRBV11-2
clone size: few
J gene: TRBJ2-2

CDR3 DNA: TGTGCCGTAGGGGACGAGCAGTACTTC
CDR3 protein: CAVGDEQYF
D gene: NA
V gene: TRBV19
clone size: many
J gene: TRBJ2-7

CDR3 DNA: TGTGCCAGCACCTCGAGCGGGGCTACCTACAATGAGCAGTTCTTC
CDR3 protein: CASTSSGATYNEQFF
D gene: TRBD2
V gene: TRBV7-9
clone size: many
J gene: TRBJ2-1

CDR3 DNA: TGTGCCAGCAGCACGGGACTGTTGAGTGCCGGGGAGCTGTTTTTT
CDR3 protein: CASSTGLLSAGELFF
D gene: NA
V gene: TRBV5-6
clone size: few
J gene: TRBJ2-2

CDR3 DNA: TGCAGCGTTGAAGGGGGACAGCCTAACATTCAGTACTTC
CDR3 protein: CSVEGGQPNIQYF
D gene: TRBD1
V gene: TRBV29-1
clone size: NA
J gene: TRBJ2-4

CDR3 DNA: TGTGCCAGCAGCTTGTCAGGGGGACCGACCGGGGAGCTGTTTTTT
CDR3 protein: CASSLSGGPTGELFF
D gene: TRBD1
V gene: TRBV7-3
clone size: NA
J gene: TRBJ2-2

CDR3 DNA: TGCGCCAGCACCTCAGGGGTGAGAACTGAAGCTTTCTTT
CDR3 protein: CASTSGVRTEAFF
D gene: NA
V gene: TRBV4-3
clone size: NA
J gene: TRBJ1-1

CDR3 DNA: TGTGCCAGCAGTCTGACGGATAACACTGAAGCTTTCTTT
CDR3 protein: CASSLTDNTEAFF
D gene: NA
V gene: TRBV6-2/TRBV6-3
clone size: many
J gene: TRBJ1-1

CDR3 DNA: TGTGCCACCAGCAGAGTCTACAATGAGCAGTTCTTC
CDR3 protein: CATSRVYNEQFF
D gene: NA
V gene: TRBV15
clone size: NA
J gene: TRBJ2-1

CDR3 DNA: TGTGCCAGCAAACAAGTAGGGTCGGTACCCGGTAGCACAGATACGCAGTATTTT
CDR3 protein: CASKQVGSVPGSTDTQYF
D gene: NA
V gene: TRBV4-2
clone size: few
J gene: TRBJ2-3

CDR3 DNA: TGTGCCAGCAGCAGGGGGACAGGGGGCTTCTATGAGCAGTTCTTC
CDR3 protein: CASSRGTGGFYEQFF
D gene: TRBD1
V gene: TRBV7-3
clone size: once
J gene: TRBJ2-1

CDR3 DNA: TGTGCCATCAACTTATCCCCAGCGGACGCGCAGTTCTTC
CDR3 protein: CAINLSPADAQFF
D gene: NA
V gene: TRBV10-3
clone size: NA
J gene: TRBJ2-1

CDR3 DNA: TGTGCCATCAGTGAGTCTTTACTAGCGGGGGGGCCGACAGATACGCAGTATTTT
CDR3 protein: CAISESLLAGGPTDTQYF
D gene: TRBD2
V gene: TRBV10-3
clone size: NA
J gene: TRBJ2-3

CDR3 DNA: TGTGCCAGCAGCCTACCCGGGACAGGCCCTAGGGCTAACTACGAGCAGTACTTC
CDR3 protein: CASSLPGTGPRANYEQYF
D gene: TRBD1
V gene: TRBV7-8
clone size: NA
J gene: TRBJ2-7

CDR3 DNA: TGTGCCAGCAGCTACCCGGGCCCCATGACGTCCCAGTACTTC
CDR3 protein: CASSYPGPMTSQYF
D gene: NA
V gene: TRBV7-9
clone size: NA
J gene: TRBJ2-5

CDR3 DNA: TGTGCCAGCATGAGACAACCGAACACCGGGGAGCTGTTTTTT
CDR3 protein: CASMRQPNTGELFF
D gene: NA
V gene: TRBV6-1
clone size: few
J gene: TRBJ2-2

CDR3 DNA: TGTGCCAGCAGCTTTACCGACAGGGTGGGCTATGGCTACACCTTC
CDR3 protein: CASSFTDRVGYGYTF
D gene: TRBD1
V gene: TRBV7-9
clone size: NA
J gene: TRBJ1-2

CDR3 DNA: TGTGCCAGCAGTTACGTTGGCGGCGGGGAGCTGTTTTTT
CDR3 protein: CASSYVGGGELFF
D gene: NA
V gene: TRBV6-2/TRBV6-3
clone size: NA
J gene: TRBJ2-2

CDR3 DNA: TGTGCCTGGAGTCCGAAGCTCAGGGGTCTCGGGGAGCTGTTTTTT
CDR3 protein: CAWSPKLRGLGELFF
D gene: NA
V gene: TRBV30
clone size: NA
J gene: TRBJ2-2

CDR3 DNA: TGTGCCAGCAGCTTAGGGTCTAGCGGGAGGTACGAGCAGTACTTC
CDR3 protein: CASSLGSSGRYEQYF
D gene: TRBD2
V gene: TRBV7-2
clone size: NA
J gene: TRBJ2-7

CDR3 DNA: TGCAGTACAGCGGAGAGCGCCTACAATGAGCAGTTCTTC
CDR3 protein: CSTAESAYNEQFF
D gene: NA
V gene: TRBV20-1
clone size: NA
J gene: TRBJ2-1

CDR3 DNA: TGCAGCGTTGAATTATGGGACGGGGAGTACCAAGAGACCCAGTACTTC
CDR3 protein: CSVELWDGEYQETQYF
D gene: NA
V gene: TRBV29-1
clone size: many
J gene: TRBJ2-5

CDR3 DNA: TGCGCCAGCAGCTTGGATAGGACGGGGATGGGAGATACGCAGTATTTT
CDR3 protein: CASSLDRTGMGDTQYF
D gene: NA
V gene: TRBV5-1
clone size: few
J gene: TRBJ2-3

CDR3 DNA: TGTGCCAGCAGTGTAACGGGAAGCGGCATTCAGTACTTC
CDR3 protein: CASSVTGSGIQYF
D gene: NA
V gene: TRBV2
clone size: NA
J gene: TRBJ2-4

CDR3 DNA: TGCAGTGCCAATCGCGGGGCCAACACTGAAGCTTTCTTT
CDR3 protein: CSANRGANTEAFF
D gene: NA
V gene: TRBV20-1
clone size: NA
J gene: TRBJ1-1

CDR3 DNA: TGTGCCATCCGGGGACAGGGGGAGACCGGGGAGCTGTTTTTT
CDR3 protein: CAIRGQGETGELFF
D gene: TRBD1
V gene: TRBV10-3
clone size: NA
J gene: TRBJ2-2

CDR3 DNA: TGCGCCAGCAGCTCACGGGACTTTTCGCGAGGACTAGCGGGAGCCGAGCAGTACTTC
CDR3 protein: CASSSRDFSRGLAGAEQYF
D gene: TRBD2
V gene: TRBV5-1
clone size: NA
J gene: TRBJ2-7

CDR3 DNA: TGTGCCAGCAGTTTAGAAGCTAGCACAGATACGCAGTATTTT
CDR3 protein: CASSLEASTDTQYF
D gene: NA
V gene: TRBV12-3/TRBV12-4
clone size: many
J gene: TRBJ2-3

CDR3 DNA: TGTGCCAGCAGTTACGCGGAAACCTACGAGCAGTACTTC
CDR3 protein: CASSYAETYEQYF
D gene: NA
V gene: TRBV6-5
clone size: few
J gene: TRBJ2-7

CDR3 DNA: TGTGCCAGCAGCCTCTACCCCGAACTAGCGGGAGGGCCGAGCTCCTACAATGAGCAGTTCTTC
CDR3 protein: CASSLYPELAGGPSSYNEQFF
D gene: TRBD2
V gene: TRBV11-2
clone size: few
J gene: TRBJ2-1

CDR3 DNA: TGTGCCAGCAGCTCGGAAGTATATGAGCAGTACTTC
CDR3 protein: CASSSEVYEQYF
D gene: NA
V gene: TRBV7-9
clone size: NA
J gene: TRBJ2-7

CDR3 DNA: TGTGCCAGCAGCGGACAGATTAATTCACCCCTCCACTTT
CDR3 protein: CASSGQINSPLHF
D gene: NA
V gene: TRBV12-3/TRBV12-4
clone size: many
J gene: TRBJ1-6

CDR3 DNA: TGTGCCAGCAGCTTAGCGCGTGGTCGGGGGATCCAAGAGACCCAGTACTTC
CDR3 protein: CASSLARGRGIQETQYF
D gene: NA
V gene: TRBV7-2
clone size: NA
J gene: TRBJ2-5

CDR3 DNA: TGTGCCATCAGTGAGTCTCGGGACAGGGTCTTTGAAAACATTCAGTACTTC
CDR3 protein: CAISESRDRVFENIQYF
D gene: TRBD1
V gene: TRBV10-3
clone size: once
J gene: TRBJ2-4

CDR3 DNA: TGTGCCACCAGTGATACCCGACAGGGTACCTCCTACAATGAGCAGTTCTTC
CDR3 protein: CATSDTRQGTSYNEQFF
D gene: TRBD1
V gene: TRBV24-1
clone size: NA
J gene: TRBJ2-1

CDR3 DNA: TGTGCCTGGAGTGTACTGGGGGGGGCCAACGTCCTGACTTTC
CDR3 protein: CAWSVLGGANVLTF
D gene: NA
V gene: TRBV30
clone size: NA
J gene: TRBJ2-6

CDR3 DNA: TGCGCCAGCAGCCAAGATATGCGAAACACCGGGGAGCTGTTTTTT
CDR3 protein: CASSQDMRNTGELFF
D gene: NA
V gene: TRBV4-1
clone size: NA
J gene: TRBJ2-2

CDR3 DNA: TGTGCCAGCAGCGGATGGACAGGCAGGATTCGCAATGAGCAGTTCTTC
CDR3 protein: CASSGWTGRIRNEQFF
D gene: TRBD1
V gene: TRBV7-9
clone size: NA
J gene: TRBJ2-1